One and the same sample provided the 28 T cell receptor beta chains below, sequenced in a study of T-cell memory formation after mild COVID-19 (dated by TCRdb to the early 2020s). The library was obtained by 5' RACE. The sample was run on an Illumina NovaSeq 6000. Through fastp at Q25 and MiXCR, TCRdb rebuilt clones from the public reads, retaining in-frame beta chains. Each entry merges the rows of one CDR3 protein and shows their most common DNA and genes. The sample profile shows about 14,000 distinct CDR3 sequences; approximately 19% of them were found once. Approximately 49% of the sample goes to the ten largest clones. The sample taken for sequencing was PBMCs or a T cell subset sorted from them (not recorded which). The source is an adult woman who had mild COVID-19 (a few samples of this study predate the infection). The sample titles of this study are shuffled in the database, so cell type and time point are left out; the donor was told from shared clones.

This clonotype was detected ten times or more. J is TRBJ2-5 and V is TRBV21-1. TRBV21-1 represents a pseudogene. CDR3 length: 15 residues. The DNA for the CDR3 is TGTGCCAGCACCCATCCGTGGGAACTGCAAGAGACCCAGTACTTC. Translation: CASTHPWELQETQYF.

This clonotype was found many times. The chain joins TRBV5-1 to TRBJ1-2; no clear D. V lost 0 bases and J 2 bases, leaving 14 bases between the germline ends. The CDR3 consists of 16 residues. Germline assignment: CDR1 SGHRS and CDR2 YFSETQ. The DNA for the CDR3 is TGCGCCAGCAGCTTGGGGTTGATGGGGAACAACTATGGCTACACCTTC. It encodes CASSLGLMGNNYGYTF.

This clonotype was counted ten times or more. This chain joins TRBV15 and TRBJ1-5; the D gene is possibly TRBD1 (5 bases). Trimming stripped 0 bases from V and 4 bases from J, with 7 bases between. The CDR3 contains 14 residues. CDR1 and CDR2 from the germline V gene are LNHNV and YYDKDF (reference sequence). CDR3 amino acids: CATSRDRVNQPQHF. The DNA for the CDR3 is TGTGCCACCAGCAGAGACAGGGTAAATCAGCCCCAGCATTTT. Full variable domain (rest looked up from reference TRBV15 and TRBJ1-5): DAMVIQNPRYQVTQFGKPVTLSCSQTLNHNVMYWYQQKSSQAPKLLFHYYDKDFNNEADTPDNFQSRRPNTSFCFLDIRSPGLGDTAMYLCATSRDRVNQPQHFGDGTRLSIL.

This clonotype came up many times. The gene calls are TRBV7-8 and TRBJ1-3; a weak D match, TRBD1 (5 bases). The CDR3 runs to 15 residues. CDR1 is SGHVS, CDR2 FQNEAQ, per germline. The V and J ends lost 4 bases and 0 bases respectively, with 10 bases between them. The CDR3 DNA is TGTGCCAGCAGCTCCGACAGATCCTCTGGAAACACCATATATTTT. It encodes CASSSDRSSGNTIYF.

In its sample, this clonotype was seen many times. The rearrangement uses TRBV11-3 and TRBJ2-3; D not certain. V lost 4 bases and J 5 bases, leaving 10 bases between the germline ends. This CDR3 has 13 residues. CDR1 and CDR2 (germline): SGHNT, YENEEA. Here the CDR3 DNA reads TGTGCCAGCAGCTCCCCGTATCGAGATACGCAGTATTTT. It translates to CASSSPYRDTQYF.

This clonotype was counted ten times or more. The rearrangement joins TRBV30 to TRBJ2-1, with TRBD2 as a possible D gene (6 bases). This CDR3 is built from 13 residues. V dropped 1 base and J dropped 7 bases, with 11 bases sitting between them. CDR1 GTSNPN and CDR2 SVGIG come from the germline V gene (reference sequence). CDR3 nucleotides: TGTGCCTGGAGTGGCGGGGTGGCGAATGAGCAGTTCTTC. It codes for CAWSGGVANEQFF.

This clonotype was recorded many times. The chain joins TRBV12-3 or TRBV12-4 to TRBJ2-3; TRBD1 matches 7 bases. Losses at the gene ends were 4 bases for V and 3 bases for J; bases not matched to a gene: 7. The CDR3 extends over 15 amino acids. The CDR3 DNA is TGTGCCAGCAGTTCATGGACAGGTAGAACAGATACGCAGTATTTT. Translating it yields CASSSWTGRTDTQYF.

This clonotype was seen repeatedly, ten times or more. The gene calls are TRBV14 and TRBJ2-7; 8 bases align to TRBD2. The CDR3 contains 14 residues. Losses at the gene ends were 4 bases for V and 4 bases for J; bases not matched to a gene: 6. The V gene's germline CDR1 is SGHDN and CDR2 FVKESK. The CDR3 DNA reads as TGTGCCAGCAGCCCGGGACTAGGACTTTACGAGCAGTACTTC. This encodes CASSPGLGLYEQYF.

This clonotype has ten or more counts. The V call is TRBV7-9, the J call TRBJ2-7; TRBD2 matches at 8 bases. The CDR3 runs to 17 residues. The germline V gene encodes CDR1 SEHNR and CDR2 FQNEAQ (reference sequence). The V segment lost 0 bases and the J segment 3 bases; nucleotides outside the gene matches: 10. CDR3 sequence reads: CASSLASWLAGNYEQYF. CDR3 sequence (DNA): TGTGCCAGCAGCTTAGCGTCGTGGCTAGCGGGCAACTACGAGCAGTACTTC.

The chain has TRBV5-1 and TRBJ2-3, with 9 bases matching TRBD1. V was clipped by 4 bases and J by 4 bases; unmatched bases: 10. The germline CDR1 and CDR2 sequences are SGHRS and YFSETQ. This CDR3 is built from 16 residues. CDR3 bases: TGCGCCAGCAGCCCTAATGGACAGGGGAGCGCAGATACGCAGTATTTT. Its protein is CASSPNGQGSADTQYF.

This clonotype was seen many times. The CDR3, as DNA: TGTGCCAGCAGCTTAGAGGGGGTATGGGAAAAACTGTTTTTT. Translated, it gives CASSLEGVWEKLFF. The rearrangement uses TRBV7-9 and TRBJ1-4; D is possibly TRBD1 (6 bases). CDR3 length: 14 amino acids. V was trimmed by 1 base and J by 8 bases, leaving 11 bases between them. Germline values: CDR1 SEHNR, CDR2 FQNEAQ (reference sequence).

This clonotype has at least ten counts. This chain connects TRBV6-6 to TRBJ2-1, with D possibly matching TRBD1 (6 bases). Trimming removed 6 bases at V and 5 bases at J, with 14 bases between. This CDR3 contains 14 residues. Germline CDR1 and CDR2: MNHNY and SVGAGI (reference sequence). CDR3 DNA: TGTGCCAGCAGATTCCTGACAGGAGACAATGAGCAGTTCTTC. Translated, it gives CASRFLTGDNEQFF.

The CDR3 reads CSVESGTRYNEQFF. CDR3 nucleotide sequence: TGCAGCGTTGAATCCGGGACTAGATACAATGAGCAGTTCTTC. V and J are TRBV29-1 and TRBJ2-1, with 8 bases that match TRBD2. This CDR3 spans 14 amino acids. Germline CDR1 is SQVTM and CDR2 is ANQGSEA. V trimming: 2 bases; J trimming: 4 bases; junction bases outside the gene matches: 4.

This clonotype came up many times. This chain joins TRBV18 and TRBJ1-2; D gene ambiguous. The CDR3 covers 14 residues. Germline CDR1 and CDR2: KGHSH and LQKENI. V dropped 0 bases and J dropped 5 bases, with 10 bases sitting between them. The CDR3 here is CASSPPGSRYGYTF. CDR3 coding DNA: TGTGCCAGCTCACCACCGGGGAGCCGTTATGGCTACACCTTC.

There are many counts of this clonotype. The V gene is TRBV6-5, the J gene TRBJ2-6, with 7 positions matching TRBD1. CDR1 and CDR2 from the germline V gene are MNHEY and SVGAGI. There are 17 residues in the CDR3. With V trimmed by 6 bases and J by 0 bases, 8 bases remained unmatched. The CDR3 loop reads CASRRDSAPSGANVLTF. The DNA for the CDR3 is TGTGCCAGCAGACGGGACAGTGCTCCCTCTGGGGCCAACGTCCTGACTTTC.

This clonotype came up many times. V is TRBV20-1 and J is TRBJ2-7; 11 bases are a match to TRBD2. CDR3 length: 15 amino acids. The V and J ends lost 3 bases and 4 bases, in that order; junction bases with no gene match: 8. Germline CDR1 and CDR2: DFQATT and SNEGSKA (reference sequence). CDR3 sequence: CSASGPSGGNYEQYF. For the CDR3, the DNA is TGCAGTGCTAGCGGTCCTAGCGGGGGGAATTACGAGCAGTACTTC.

This clonotype was counted many times. The V and J genes are TRBV5-1 and TRBJ2-2, with TRBD1 identical over 9 bases. There are 18 residues in the CDR3. The ends lost 2 bases at V and 3 bases at J; junction bases unmatched: 11. Looked up from germline, CDR1 is SGHRS and CDR2 is YFSETQ. The CDR3 nucleotides are TGCGCCAGCAGCTTCAGAATCACAGGGGGCGGGGACACCGGGGAGCTGTTTTTT. Protein sequence: CASSFRITGGGDTGELFF.

This clonotype was seen at least ten times. The chain links TRBV27 to TRBJ2-1, with TRBD2 as a possible D gene (7 bases). Trimming took 4 bases from V and 5 from J, leaving 15 bases between them. This CDR3 has 15 residues. Germline lookup yields CDR1 MNHEY and CDR2 SMNVEV (reference sequence). CDR3: CASSYLGGADNEQFF. DNA for the CDR3: TGTGCCAGCAGTTACTTGGGGGGGGCAGACAATGAGCAGTTCTTC.

This clonotype was detected ten times or more. The genes are TRBV27 and TRBJ2-5; D is uncertain. The CDR3 has 16 amino acids. Germline CDR1 MNHEY, CDR2 SMNVEV (reference sequence). Deletions cut 7 bases from V and 1 base from J, with 19 bases between. The CDR3 here is CASTSLEDGTQETQYF. The DNA of the CDR3 is TGTGCCAGCACATCACTCGAGGACGGAACCCAAGAGACCCAGTACTTC.

There are many counts of this clonotype. The rearrangement uses TRBV20-1 and TRBJ1-2; 9 bases agree with TRBD1. Germline CDR1 and CDR2: DFQATT and SNEGSKA (reference sequence). V lost 1 base to trimming and J lost 5 bases; unmatched junction nucleotides: 2. CDR3 length: 13 amino acids. Here the CDR3 reads CSARGDRDYGYTF. CDR3 nucleotides: TGCAGTGCTAGAGGGGACAGGGATTATGGCTACACCTTC.

This clonotype was picked up many times. The rearrangement uses TRBV19 and TRBJ2-7; tentatively, D is TRBD2 (6 bases). The length of the CDR3 is 14 residues. Between the trimmed V and J ends, which lost 10 bases and 11 bases, there was a span of 27 bases. Germline values: CDR1 LNHDA, CDR2 SQIVND (reference sequence). The CDR3 spells CAIPGGTTDALEYF. The DNA for the CDR3 is TGTGCCATCCCTGGGGGGACGACAGATGCGTTGGAGTACTTC.

This clonotype was found many times. The gene calls are TRBV15 and TRBJ2-2; no clear D. Germline values: CDR1 LNHNV, CDR2 YYDKDF (reference sequence). The CDR3 sequence is 13 residues long. V was shortened by 5 bases and J by 3 bases, with 7 bases between the two germline ends. The CDR3 protein is CATSLTDTGELFF. The DNA for the CDR3 is TGTGCCACCAGCCTGACTGACACCGGGGAGCTGTTTTTT.

This clonotype was counted ten times or more. For the CDR3, the DNA is TGTGCCACCAGTCCTCATTATCCGATGGACACCGGGGAGCTGTTTTTT. This gives the protein CATSPHYPMDTGELFF. The V gene is TRBV24-1, the J gene TRBJ2-2; D ambiguous. Per germline, CDR1 KGHDR and CDR2 SFDVKD. The CDR3 consists of 16 residues. V shed 6 bases and J shed 3 bases, with 16 bases lying between them.

At least ten counts were recorded for this clonotype. This chain uses TRBV7-9 with TRBJ2-2; D remains unclear. The CDR3 contains 16 residues. Trimming removed 5 bases from V and 8 bases from J, with 21 bases in between. CDR1 is SEHNR, CDR2 FQNEAQ, per germline (reference sequence). This CDR3 reads CASSAVASLRSGELFF. The CDR3 DNA reads as TGTGCCAGCAGCGCCGTTGCCTCTCTTAGGTCTGGGGAGCTGTTTTTT. Full variable domain (rest looked up from reference TRBV7-9 and TRBJ2-2): DTGVSQNPRHKITKRGQNVTFRCDPISEHNRLYWYRQTLGQGPEFLTYFQNEAQLEKSRLLSDRFSAERPKGSFSTLEIQRTEQGDSAMYLCASSAVASLRSGELFFGEGSRLTVL.

This clonotype has ten or more counts. V is TRBV30 and J is TRBJ2-5, with 9 bases fitting TRBD2. This CDR3 is 15 amino acids long. Germline V gives CDR1 GTSNPN, CDR2 SVGIG (reference sequence). J gave up 2 bases and V 2 bases, and 6 bases lay outside the gene matches. The CDR3 sequence is CAWSYIAGDQETQYF. Written as DNA, the CDR3 is TGTGCCTGGAGTTATATAGCGGGGGATCAAGAGACCCAGTACTTC.

At least ten counts were recorded for this clonotype. The chain links TRBV19 to TRBJ2-3; the D is unclear. Germline CDR1 LNHDA, CDR2 SQIVND (reference sequence). V lost 5 bases and J lost 3, with 9 bases in between. The CDR3 runs 13 residues. In DNA, the CDR3 is TGTGCCAGTAGTCAGTCCCTAACAGATACGCAGTATTTT. Its translation: CASSQSLTDTQYF.

This clonotype was counted at least ten times. The chain couples TRBV5-1 to TRBJ1-1; possible D gene TRBD1, 6 bases. The CDR3 is 15 amino acids. Germline V gene data show CDR1 as SGHRS and CDR2 as YFSETQ. The V end was cut by 2 bases, the J end by 0 bases, with 11 bases between. The CDR3 region has the DNA TGCGCCAGCAGCTTACACAGGGAACTGAACACTGAAGCTTTCTTT. It is translated as CASSLHRELNTEAFF.

The sample holds many counts of this clonotype. This sequence joins TRBV5-1 and TRBJ2-6; a possible D gene is TRBD1 (6 bases). The V end was cut by 1 base, the J end by 0 bases, with 11 bases between. The CDR3 totals 17 residues. Looked up from germline, CDR1 is SGHRS and CDR2 is YFSETQ. The CDR3 reads CASSLRGGVSGANVLTF. The CDR3 DNA reads TGCGCCAGCAGCTTGAGAGGGGGAGTCTCTGGGGCCAACGTCCTGACTTTC.